The 30 T cell receptor beta chains reported below all come from one sample, sequenced in a study of blood T cell repertoires in COVID-19. Sequenced by immunoSEQ multiplex PCR; TCRdb stores in-frame clones only, minus some. The sample consists of about 310,000 clones, around 84% of them appearing once. The sequencing sample was made of peripheral blood. The receptors were sampled from a man between 70 and 80 years old with acute or convalescent COVID-19.

J is TRBJ2-5 and V is TRBV7-2; 9 nucleotides align to TRBD2. Germline CDR1 SGHTA, CDR2 FQGNSA. Trimming cost V 4 bases and J 5 bases; bases outside gene matches: 8. The CDR3 runs 15 residues. CDR3 sequence reads: CASSSRLAEEETQYF. As DNA, the CDR3 is TGTGCCAGCAGCTCTAGACTAGCGGAGGAGGAGACCCAGTACTTC. Together with reference TRBV7-2 and TRBJ2-5, the CDR3 gives the full variable domain: GAGVSQSPSNKVTEKGKDVELRCDPISGHTALYWYRQSLGQGLEFLIYFQGNSAPDKSGLPSDRFSAERTGGSVSTLTIQRTQQEDSAVYLCASSSRLAEEETQYFGPGTRLLVL.

V and J are TRBV9 and TRBJ2-3; D may be TRBD1 (6 bases). In germline, CDR1 is SGDLS, CDR2 YYNGEE. V was pared by 1 base and J by 3 bases, with 9 bases between. CDR3 length equals 14 residues. The CDR3 DNA sequence: TGTGCCAGCAGCGTACGGCAGGGGACAGATACGCAGTATTTT. Translated: CASSVRQGTDTQYF.

This clone was detected only once. This chain connects TRBV7-2 to TRBJ2-1; D is perhaps TRBD1 (6 bases). Germline V gene sequence: CDR1 SGHTA, CDR2 FQGNSA. V lost 5 bases, J lost 4 bases, and 18 bases lay in between. This CDR3 is built from 16 residues. CDR3 loop: CASSLGSGQPYNEQFF. Here the CDR3 DNA reads TGTGCCAGCAGCCTAGGGTCTGGACAGCCATACAATGAGCAGTTCTTC.

This sequence joins TRBV7-8 and TRBJ2-7, with TRBD1 identical over 7 bases. V shed 4 bases and J 3 bases; nucleotides not matched to a gene: 3. This CDR3 is 13 amino acids long. Germline lookup yields CDR1 SGHVS and CDR2 FQNEAQ. The CDR3 protein is CASSWGQIYEQYF. The CDR3 DNA is TGTGCCAGCAGCTGGGGACAGATCTACGAGCAGTACTTC.

This sequence joins TRBV6-2 or TRBV6-3 and TRBJ2-6, with 9 bases identical to TRBD2. There are 21 residues in the CDR3. The germline V gene encodes CDR1 MNHEY and CDR2 SVGEGT. V gave up 3 bases and J gave up 0 bases; unmatched junction bases: 15. CDR3 in amino acids: CASSYRLAGKGPTSGANVLTF. The DNA of the CDR3 is TGTGCCAGCAGTTATCGTCTAGCGGGAAAGGGCCCTACCTCTGGGGCCAACGTCCTGACTTTC.

V gene TRBV7-9 combines with J gene TRBJ2-6; 7 bases agree with TRBD2. The CDR3 loop spans 19 amino acids. Germline V gives CDR1 SEHNR, CDR2 FQNEAQ (reference sequence). V dropped 5 bases and J dropped 0; count of bases not matched to a gene: 13. This chain's CDR3 is CASSREADIHLSGANVLTF. In DNA, the CDR3 is TGTGCCAGCAGCCGGGAGGCCGATATTCACCTCTCTGGGGCCAACGTCCTGACTTTC. Filled out from reference TRBV7-9 and TRBJ2-6, the complete variable domain reads DTGVSQNPRHKITKRGQNVTFRCDPISEHNRLYWYRQTLGQGPEFLTYFQNEAQLEKSRLLSDRFSAERPKGSFSTLEIQRTEQGDSAMYLCASSREADIHLSGANVLTFGAGSRLTVL.

The chain joins TRBV25-1 to TRBJ2-2; possibly TRBD1 for D (5 bases). The germline V gene has CDR1 MGHDK and CDR2 SYGVNS. V lost 3 bases, J lost 4 bases, and 9 bases lay in between. The CDR3 runs 14 residues. This chain's CDR3 is CASSEDTLTGELFF. CDR3 DNA: TGTGCCAGCAGTGAGGACACCCTCACCGGGGAGCTGTTTTTT. The full variable domain, its missing parts supplied by reference TRBV25-1 and TRBJ2-2, is EADIYQTPRYLVIGTGKKITLECSQTMGHDKMYWYQQDPGMELHLIHYSYGVNSTEKGDLSSESTVSRIRTEHFPLTLESARPSHTSQYLCASSEDTLTGELFFGEGSRLTVL.

The chain uses TRBV3-1 (or the pseudogene TRBV3-2) and TRBJ2-7; D is ambiguous. Germline lookup yields CDR1 LGHDT and CDR2 YNNKEL (reference sequence). The germline V and J ends were trimmed by 0 bases and 2 bases, with 11 bases remaining between them. The CDR3 is 15 amino acids. The CDR3: CASSQDQVFPYEQYF. CDR3 sequence (DNA): TGTGCCAGCAGCCAAGATCAGGTTTTTCCCTACGAGCAGTACTTC.

In regard to this clone: The sample holds other DNA sequences that translate to the same CDR3. V is TRBV9 and J is TRBJ2-5; 8 bases align to TRBD2. The CDR3 is 13 residues long. From germline, CDR1 is SGDLS and CDR2 YYNGEE. Unmatched junction bases numbered 2, after V lost 2 bases and J lost 5 bases. In DNA form, the CDR3 reads TGTGCCAGCAGCGTCGGACTAGCTGAGACCCAGTACTTC. This sequence encodes CASSVGLAETQYF.

This chain uses TRBV6-6 with TRBJ2-3; D unclear. Germline V gives CDR1 MNHNY, CDR2 SVGAGI (reference sequence). This CDR3 comprises 13 residues. Trimming took off 6 bases at V and 2 bases at J, with 9 bases between the two ends. As DNA, the CDR3 is TGTGCCAGCAGAGGAGAAGTCACAGATACGCAGTATTTT. Amino acid sequence: CASRGEVTDTQYF.

V gene TRBV28 combines with J gene TRBJ2-1, with 13 bases matching TRBD2. Trimming cost V 6 bases and J 7 bases; bases outside gene matches: 15. There are 18 residues in the CDR3. In germline, CDR1 is MDHEN, CDR2 SYDVKM. The CDR3 region has the DNA TGTGCCAGCAGCCCCGGACTAGCGGGGGACCTCGGAAGAAATGAGCAGTTCTTC. This encodes CASSPGLAGDLGRNEQFF.

V usage is TRBV7-2 and J usage is TRBJ1-2; D remains unclear. V gave up 5 bases and J gave up 8 bases, with 15 bases separating them. The CDR3 totals 13 residues. The germline V gene has CDR1 SGHTA and CDR2 FQGNSA. The CDR3 loop is CASSLGEQWGYTF. The CDR3 region has the DNA TGTGCCAGCAGCCTGGGAGAGCAGTGGGGCTACACCTTC.

The chain combines TRBV18 with TRBJ1-2, with 10 bases lining up with TRBD1. Per germline, CDR1 KGHSH and CDR2 LQKENI. CDR3 length: 15 residues. With V trimmed by 3 bases and J by 8 bases, 9 bases remained unmatched. Written as DNA, the CDR3 is TGTGCCAGCTCACCCCCCCCTGGGACAGGGGCAGGCTACACCTTC. Amino acid sequence: CASSPPPGTGAGYTF.

This chain connects TRBV2 to TRBJ2-3; TRBD1 aligns across 8 bases. This CDR3 has 15 amino acids. Trimming removed 6 bases from V and 6 bases from J; junction bases left unmatched: 11. In germline, CDR1 is SNHLY, CDR2 FYNNEI. CDR3 nucleotide sequence: TGTGCCAGCAGGACAGGGGTTCTTAGGGGGGATACGCAGTATTTT. Translated, it gives CASRTGVLRGDTQYF. Full variable domain (rest looked up from reference TRBV2 and TRBJ2-3): EPEVTQTPSHQVTQMGQEVILRCVPISNHLYFYWYRQILGQKVEFLVSFYNNEISEKSEIFDDQFSVERPDGSNFTLKIRSTKLEDSAMYFCASRTGVLRGDTQYFGPGTRLTVL.

The chain is built from TRBV7-7 and TRBJ2-1; 8 nucleotides line up with TRBD2. Trimming cost V 5 bases and J 5 bases; bases outside gene matches: 5. Germline assignment: CDR1 SSHAT and CDR2 FNYEAQ (reference sequence). This CDR3 is 14 amino acids long. As DNA, the CDR3 is TGTGCCAGCAGCCAAAGCGGGAGTAACAATGAGCAGTTCTTC. This gives the protein CASSQSGSNNEQFF.

The sample holds one count of this clone. The chain uses TRBV6-1 and TRBJ2-1, with D possibly TRBD2 on 5 matching bases. V lost 2 bases and J lost 10, with 12 bases in between. CDR1 and CDR2 (germline): MNHNS, SASEGT. CDR3 length equals 13 residues. DNA for the CDR3: TGTGCCAGCAGTGAACCGCTAGCAGGCGAGCAGTTCTTC. Translating it yields CASSEPLAGEQFF.

Turning to this clone: Other nucleotide sequences in the sample specify the same CDR3. This chain joins TRBV5-1 and TRBJ2-7; the match to TRBD1 covers 10 bases. CDR1 and CDR2 from the germline V gene are SGHRS and YFSETQ. There are 14 residues in the CDR3. V lost 4 bases to trimming and J lost 1 base; unmatched junction nucleotides: 2. CDR3 nucleotides: TGCGCCAGCAGCCTGGACAGGGGGTCCTACGAGCAGTACTTC. Translation: CASSLDRGSYEQYF.

The chain combines TRBV5-8 with TRBJ1-5, with D uncertain. CDR1 and CDR2 from the germline V gene are SGHTS and YDEGEE. The ends were cut back, 1 base at V and 6 bases at J, with 2 bases in the middle. The CDR3 contains 11 residues. The CDR3 DNA reads as TGTGCCAGCAGCTTGCGTCAGCCCCAGCATTTT. It specifies CASSLRQPQHF.

This clone was counted between two and nine times. CDR3 bases: TGTGCCAGCTCACCACCGGGACAGGGGGCGCTTGGGGCACGCAATGAGCAGTTCTTC. It codes for CASSPPGQGALGARNEQFF. This chain uses TRBV18 with TRBJ2-1; 12 bases are shared with TRBD1. This CDR3 region has 19 residues. Trimming removed 0 bases from V and 6 bases from J; junction bases left unmatched: 12. Germline-derived CDR1 and CDR2 are KGHSH and LQKENI.

This chain connects TRBV18 to TRBJ1-1; D possibly corresponds to TRBD1 (5 bases). V was shortened by 2 bases and J by 11 bases, with 15 bases between the two germline ends. Germline values: CDR1 KGHSH, CDR2 LQKENI. The CDR3 consists of 13 residues. The CDR3 protein is CASSPSGSRGAFF. Written as DNA, the CDR3 is TGTGCCAGCTCACCATCGGGCTCACGGGGGGCTTTCTTT.

The chain is built from TRBV12-3 or TRBV12-4 and TRBJ1-2, with 7 nucleotides matching TRBD1. With 6 bases clipped from V and 11 bases from J, the junction kept 12 bases outside the gene matches. There are 13 residues in the CDR3. CDR3 sequence reads: CASSSGQSMRYTF. The CDR3 DNA follows: TGTGCCAGCAGCTCGGGACAGAGTATGAGGTACACCTTC.

The chain is built from TRBV4-3 and TRBJ2-7; D gene uncertain. Looked up from germline, CDR1 is LGHNA and CDR2 is YSLEER. This CDR3 is 13 amino acids long. With 1 base removed from V and 2 bases from J, the gap between germline ends came to 6 bases. In nucleotides, the CDR3 is TGCGCCAGCAGCCAAGCAATCCCCTACGAGCAGTACTTC. It codes for CASSQAIPYEQYF.

The rearrangement joins TRBV7-9 to TRBJ1-3; TRBD1 is a possible D gene (5 bases). CDR3 length equals 14 residues. CDR1 SEHNR and CDR2 FQNEAQ come from the germline V gene (reference sequence). Between the trimmed V and J ends, which lost 2 bases and 4 bases, there was a span of 9 bases. This chain's CDR3 is CASSLTGYGNTIYF. Written as DNA, the CDR3 is TGTGCCAGCAGCTTAACAGGTTACGGAAACACCATATATTTT.

This chain connects TRBV3-1 (or the pseudogene TRBV3-2) to TRBJ1-6, with D perhaps TRBD1 (6 bases). The length of the CDR3 is 15 residues. The germline V gene encodes CDR1 LGHDT and CDR2 YNNKEL (reference sequence). The V and J ends lost 7 bases and 7 bases respectively, with 17 bases between them. CDR3 nucleotides: TGTGCCAGCACACAACAGGACAGAGGAAATTCACCCCTCCACTTT. This translates into CASTQQDRGNSPLHF.

This chain uses TRBV9 with TRBJ2-2; 7 bases map to TRBD1. V shed 4 bases and J 1 base; nucleotides not matched to a gene: 4. Germline CDR1 SGDLS, CDR2 YYNGEE. This CDR3 region has 15 residues. This CDR3 reads CASSFRTGNTGELFF. CDR3 coding DNA: TGTGCCAGCAGCTTCAGGACAGGGAACACCGGGGAGCTGTTTTTT.

The chain joins TRBV27 to TRBJ1-2; 9 bases are a match to TRBD1. Germline lookup yields CDR1 MNHEY and CDR2 SMNVEV (reference sequence). V shed 5 bases, J shed 7 bases, and the junction held 11 bases outside the gene matches. This CDR3 comprises 15 residues. Here the CDR3 reads CASSPGTGLLPGYTF. The CDR3 DNA reads TGTGCCAGCAGTCCTGGGACAGGGCTACTCCCTGGCTACACCTTC.

The chain is built from TRBV29-1 and TRBJ2-1, with 8 bases fitting TRBD2. The CDR3 has 13 amino acids. V was clipped by 3 bases and J by 8 bases; unmatched bases: 6. Germline loops: CDR1 SQVTM, CDR2 ANQGSEA. The CDR3 region has the DNA TGCAGCGTTGAGCCACAGACTAGCGATGAGCAGTTCTTC. Protein product: CSVEPQTSDEQFF.

The chain carries TRBV6-1 and TRBJ1-1; possible D gene TRBD1, 5 bases. There are 15 residues in the CDR3. The germline gives CDR1 MNHNS, CDR2 SASEGT. Trimming removed 0 bases from V and 5 bases from J, with 13 bases in between. CDR3 nucleotides: TGTGCCAGCAGTGAAGCGCAGGGAGGGCGGACTGAAGCTTTCTTT. As protein: CASSEAQGGRTEAFF.

This CDR3 is CASSQDGASGATDTQYF. The DNA of the CDR3 is TGCGCCAGCAGCCAAGATGGTGCTAGCGGGGCCACAGATACGCAGTATTTT. The gene calls are TRBV4-1 and TRBJ2-3; 9 nucleotides match TRBD2. With V trimmed by 0 bases and J by 2 bases, 6 bases remained unmatched. The CDR3 runs to 17 residues. Germline V gives CDR1 MGHRA, CDR2 YSYEKL.

The rearrangement links TRBV5-5 to TRBJ1-2; 9 nucleotides align to TRBD1. CDR1 is SGHKS, CDR2 YYEKEE, per germline (reference sequence). V trimming: 2 bases; J trimming: 5 bases; junction bases outside the gene matches: 7. The CDR3 sequence is 15 residues long. CDR3 sequence reads: CASSLNRGQEYGYTF. The CDR3 bases are TGTGCCAGCAGCTTAAACAGGGGGCAGGAGTATGGCTACACCTTC.